These 8 T cell receptor beta chains were sequenced from one sample in a study of blood T cells in healthy people across ages. Alongside a J-beta primer mix, a sample-barcoded 5' primer served in a second PCR lasting roughly 7 to 11 cycles. TCRdb independently ran MiXCR on the 5' RACE reads; one entry per CDR3 protein. The sample holds roughly 720,000 distinct CDR3 sequences, roughly 53% seen once. The source material was blood. The receptors were sampled from a man at least 80 years old in good health.

This clonotype was seen a few times. The chain links TRBV3-1 to TRBJ1-2, with D uncertain. The CDR3 contains 16 residues. The germline V and J ends were trimmed by 4 bases and 0 bases, with 15 bases remaining between them. The germline CDR1 and CDR2 sequences are LGHDT and YNNKEL (reference sequence). This CDR3 reads CASSLDGSKANYGYTF. The CDR3 DNA reads TGTGCCAGCAGCCTGGACGGATCAAAAGCTAACTATGGCTACACCTTC.

This clonotype was recorded many times. The gene calls are TRBV2 and TRBJ2-7, with 10 nucleotides matching TRBD2. There are 15 residues in the CDR3. Per germline, CDR1 SNHLY and CDR2 FYNNEI. The ends lost 3 bases at V and 5 bases at J; junction bases unmatched: 7. The CDR3 nucleotides are TGTGCCAGCAGTGATGGGCTAGCGGGAGAAAACGAGCAGTACTTC. This translates into CASSDGLAGENEQYF. Complete variable domain (other parts from reference TRBV2 and TRBJ2-7): EPEVTQTPSHQVTQMGQEVILRCVPISNHLYFYWYRQILGQKVEFLVSFYNNEISEKSEIFDDQFSVERPDGSNFTLKIRSTKLEDSAMYFCASSDGLAGENEQYFGPGTRLTVT.

This chain links TRBV28 with TRBJ1-1; no clear D. Deletions cut 3 bases from V and 2 bases from J, with 13 bases between. There are 15 residues in the CDR3. Germline assignment: CDR1 MDHEN and CDR2 SYDVKM. The CDR3 sequence: CASSFPLTDNTEAFF. The CDR3 DNA is TGTGCCAGCAGTTTCCCCTTAACGGATAACACTGAAGCTTTCTTT.

This sequence joins TRBV6-6 and TRBJ2-1; D ambiguous. The J call is doubtful: the DNA matches TRBJ2-7 better. CDR1 and CDR2 (germline): MNHNY, SVGAGI (reference sequence). This CDR3 is built from 15 residues. The DNA for the CDR3 is TGTGCCAGCAGTTACAGCGAGAGCTCCTACAATGAGCAGTACTTC. Encoded protein: CASSYSESSYNEQYF.

The chain uses TRBV5-1 and TRBJ2-4; weak D call: TRBD1 (5 bases). The J call could be wrong; TRBJ2-7 is a better fit for the DNA end. Germline V lookup: CDR1 SGHRS, CDR2 YFSETQ. The CDR3 totals 14 residues. The CDR3 loop reads CASSLAPTVSEQYF. The DNA of the CDR3 is TGCGCCAGCAGCTTGGCCCCGACAGTTAGCGAGCAGTACTTC.

This rearrangement joins TRBV6-1 to TRBJ1-1; D not certain. The CDR3 is made up of 15 amino acids. V dropped 5 bases and J dropped 3 bases, with 16 bases sitting between them. Germline loops: CDR1 MNHNS, CDR2 SASEGT. DNA for the CDR3: TGTGCCAGCAGTCAGGACGTCAACCGCGACACTGAAGCTTTCTTT. As protein: CASSQDVNRDTEAFF.

The V gene is TRBV15, the J gene TRBJ1-4; the D gene is possibly TRBD1 (5 bases). CDR1 is LNHNV, CDR2 YYDKDF, per germline (reference sequence). The CDR3 is made up of 15 amino acids. V lost 0 bases, J lost 4 bases, and 9 bases lay in between. CDR3 coding DNA: TGTGCCACCAGCAGAGATTACAGGATTAATGAAAAACTGTTTTTT. Its protein product is CATSRDYRINEKLFF.

The chain recombines TRBV7-2 with TRBJ1-2; D remains unclear. Germline loops: CDR1 SGHTA, CDR2 FQGNSA. This CDR3 is built from 12 residues. Between the trimmed V and J ends, which lost 4 bases and 8 bases, there was a span of 11 bases. CDR3 nucleotides: TGTGCCAGCAGCTCCTATCGTCCGGGCTACACCTTC. It yields the protein CASSSYRPGYTF.